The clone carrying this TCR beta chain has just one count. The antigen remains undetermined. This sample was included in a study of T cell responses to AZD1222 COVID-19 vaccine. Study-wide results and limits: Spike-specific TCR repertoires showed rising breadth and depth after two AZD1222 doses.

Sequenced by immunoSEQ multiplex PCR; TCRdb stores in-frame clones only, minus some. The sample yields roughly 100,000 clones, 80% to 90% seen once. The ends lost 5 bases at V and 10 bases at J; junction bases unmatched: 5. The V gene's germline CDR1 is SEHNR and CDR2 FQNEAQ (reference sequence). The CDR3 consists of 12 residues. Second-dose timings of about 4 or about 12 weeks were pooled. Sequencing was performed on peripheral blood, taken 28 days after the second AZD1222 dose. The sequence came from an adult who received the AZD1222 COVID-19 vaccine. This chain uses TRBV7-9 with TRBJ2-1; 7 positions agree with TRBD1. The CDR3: CASSRTGPEQFF. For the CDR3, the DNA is TGTGCCAGCAGCCGGACAGGACCCGAGCAGTTCTTC.